This T cell receptor (beta chain) was observed in a study of blood T cell repertoires in COVID-19. Across the study: T cells, B-cell-depleted T cells, or PBMCs provided the cDNA or gDNA that served as material.

With V trimmed by 1 base and J by 7 bases, 8 bases remained unmatched. The CDR3 extends over 16 amino acids. Germline loops: CDR1 LGHNA, CDR2 YNFKEQ. The table lists this clone with a few counts. Sequencing was performed with immunoSEQ multiplex PCR; in TCRdb, only in-frame clones are kept and a portion is missing. The repertoire has about 220,000 clones, just under 85% of them found once; the top ten carry roughly 1.3%. This clonotype was sampled from a woman aged 35 to 49 with acute COVID-19. This rearrangement joins TRBV4-2 to TRBJ2-1, with TRBD2 matching over 9 bases. The sequenced sample was PBMCs or T cells enriched from blood (not recorded which). The CDR3 DNA follows: TGTGCCAGCAGCCAAGTAGCGGGAGTTATGGAAAATGAGCAGTTCTTC. This encodes CASSQVAGVMENEQFF.